Listed here are 20 T cell receptor beta chains from one sample, sequenced in a study of monozygotic twins with inflammatory bowel disease. TCRdb reanalyzed the 5' RACE reads and collapses them to one entry per CDR3 protein, without DNA. The repertoire table contains 330,000 or so distinct CDR3 sequences. Sequences were obtained from blood. The origin of the receptors is a human donor with ulcerative colitis or Crohn's disease, or a healthy co-twin of an affected twin (not recorded which).

This sequence joins TRBV5-1 and TRBJ2-7; the TRBD2 assignment by TCRdb is unverifiable without DNA. Germline V gives CDR1 SGHRS, CDR2 YFSETQ. The length of the CDR3 is 14 residues. CDR3 amino acids: CASSTSGSLYEQYF.

J is TRBJ1-2 and V is TRBV29-1. Germline-derived CDR1 and CDR2 are SQVTM and ANQGSEA. The CDR3 is 13 amino acids. CDR3 residues: CSVDRQLNYGYTF.

V gene TRBV5-4 combines with J gene TRBJ2-3. Germline assignment: CDR1 SGHNT and CDR2 YYREEE (reference sequence). This CDR3 is 15 amino acids long. This CDR3 is CASSLAQGHQDTQYF.

The chain links TRBV7-2 to TRBJ1-1. This CDR3 contains 16 residues. The V gene's germline CDR1 is SGHTA and CDR2 FQGNSA. Here the CDR3 reads CASSLAAQTLNTEAFF. The variable domain in full, completed from reference TRBV7-2 and TRBJ1-1, reads GAGVSQSPSNKVTEKGKDVELRCDPISGHTALYWYRQSLGQGLEFLIYFQGNSAPDKSGLPSDRFSAERTGGSVSTLTIQRTQQEDSAVYLCASSLAAQTLNTEAFFGQGTRLTVV.

This chain connects TRBV28 to TRBJ2-2; TCRdb calls TRBD2, which cannot be checked without DNA. The germline CDR1 and CDR2 sequences are MDHEN and SYDVKM. The CDR3 sequence is 15 residues long. The CDR3 sequence is CASSLSPRGTGELFF.

The chain has TRBV5-1 and TRBJ1-2; lacking DNA, the TRBD1 call made by TCRdb goes unchecked. The CDR3 consists of 14 residues. CDR1 is SGHRS, CDR2 YFSETQ, per germline. CDR3 residues: CASSTLTGPYGYTF. Filled out from reference TRBV5-1 and TRBJ1-2, the complete variable domain reads KAGVTQTPRYLIKTRGQQVTLSCSPISGHRSVSWYQQTPGQGLQFLFEYFSETQRNKGNFPGRFSGRQFSNSRSEMNVSTLELGDSALYLCASSTLTGPYGYTFGSGTRLTVV.

The chain recombines TRBV28 with TRBJ2-5. The germline V gene has CDR1 MDHEN and CDR2 SYDVKM. The CDR3 sequence is 13 residues long. CDR3 sequence reads: CASSLGRQETQYF. The full variable domain, with the rest looked up from reference TRBV28 and TRBJ2-5, is DVKVTQSSRYLVKRTGEKVFLECVQDMDHENMFWYRQDPGLGLRLIYFSYDVKMKEKGDIPEGYSVSREKKERFSLILESASTNQTSMYLCASSLGRQETQYFGPGTRLLVL.

V is TRBV5-1 and J is TRBJ1-2. The CDR3 has 14 residues. Germline V gives CDR1 SGHRS, CDR2 YFSETQ. The CDR3 sequence is CASSLKIGLAGYTF.

The V and J genes are TRBV30 and TRBJ2-1; TCRdb returns TRBD2, unconfirmable since there is no DNA. The CDR3 extends over 22 amino acids. Germline V gives CDR1 GTSNPN, CDR2 SVGIG (reference sequence). The CDR3 loop reads CAWSDATGAGTSGRSSYNEQFF.

The V gene is TRBV19, the J gene TRBJ1-1. The CDR3 has 14 amino acids. From germline, CDR1 is LNHDA and CDR2 SQIVND (reference sequence). CDR3 sequence: CASSILGMNTEAFF. Supplemented by reference TRBV19 and TRBJ1-1, the full variable domain reads DGGITQSPKYLFRKEGQNVTLSCEQNLNHDAMYWYRQDPGQGLRLIYYSQIVNDFQKGDIAEGYSVSREKKESFPLTVTSAQKNPTAFYLCASSILGMNTEAFFGQGTRLTVV.

The chain carries TRBV20-1 and TRBJ1-1; the TRBD1 assignment by TCRdb is unverifiable without DNA. Germline V gene sequence: CDR1 DFQATT, CDR2 SNEGSKA (reference sequence). The CDR3 is 16 residues long. CDR3 in amino acids: CSARLPGQGGNTEAFF.

The rearrangement joins TRBV24-1 to TRBJ2-1; TCRdb indicates TRBD1, and absent DNA this call remains unverified. The germline V gene encodes CDR1 KGHDR and CDR2 SFDVKD. The CDR3 consists of 16 residues. The CDR3 protein is CATSETTGFWEYEQFF.

CDR3 sequence reads: CASSQDPTQGETQYF. J is TRBJ2-5 and V is TRBV3-1. Germline CDR1 LGHDT, CDR2 YNNKEL (reference sequence). The CDR3 consists of 15 residues.

J is TRBJ1-1 and V is TRBV29-1; TCRdb's D call, TRBD1, is unchecked because there is no DNA. The CDR3 has 13 amino acids. The germline V gene has CDR1 SQVTM and CDR2 ANQGSEA. CDR3 amino acids: CSGSGQQNTEAFF.

V gene TRBV29-1 combines with J gene TRBJ2-7; TCRdb designates TRBD1, a call that cannot be tested without DNA. CDR1 SQVTM and CDR2 ANQGSEA come from the germline V gene. CDR3 size: 13 residues. CDR3 loop: CSVLTGSNYEQYF.

J is TRBJ1-4 and V is TRBV5-1; no DNA is available, so the TRBD1 call from TCRdb remains unchecked. Germline V gives CDR1 SGHRS, CDR2 YFSETQ. This CDR3 region has 15 residues. The CDR3 reads CASSAADRTNEKLFF. Drawing the rest from reference TRBV5-1 and TRBJ1-4, the complete variable domain is KAGVTQTPRYLIKTRGQQVTLSCSPISGHRSVSWYQQTPGQGLQFLFEYFSETQRNKGNFPGRFSGRQFSNSRSEMNVSTLELGDSALYLCASSAADRTNEKLFFGSGTQLSVL.

The chain uses TRBV28 and TRBJ1-2; lacking DNA, the TRBD1 call made by TCRdb goes unchecked. The CDR3 is made up of 17 amino acids. Germline CDR1 reads MDHEN; CDR2 reads SYDVKM. The CDR3 spells CASTPNRDSREHYGYTF.

The rearrangement links TRBV20-1 to TRBJ1-5. The CDR3 extends over 12 amino acids. Germline V gene lookup returns CDR1 DFQATT and CDR2 SNEGSKA (reference sequence). The CDR3 spells CSATQLGGEKHF.

The rearrangement joins TRBV20-1 to TRBJ2-5. CDR1 is DFQATT, CDR2 SNEGSKA, per germline (reference sequence). This CDR3 has 11 amino acids. CDR3 sequence: CSAQAQETQYF.

The rearrangement joins TRBV10-3 to TRBJ2-6; TCRdb's D gene call, TRBD2, goes unchecked for lack of DNA. This CDR3 comprises 19 residues. Germline CDR1 is ENHRY and CDR2 is SYGVKD. This CDR3 reads CAISESVSGGYSGANVLTF.